This entry concerns a single T cell receptor (beta chain). Its antigen is unknown. The sample comes from a study of T cell clonotyping in hematopoietic cell transplantation. Study-wide results and caveats: Higher Inverse Simpson Index values in graft donor and pretransplant recipient predicted broader posttransplant TCR diversity.

The method was immunoSEQ multiplex PCR; TCRdb's version includes in-frame clones alone and lacks a portion of them. The sample contains some 35,000 clones, 90% to 95% of which appear only once. Time point specified: recipient sample about 28 days before transplant, after cytoreduction. From germline, CDR1 is MNHEY and CDR2 SMNVEV (reference sequence). The CDR3 has 13 residues. Trimming took off 4 bases at V and 1 base at J, with 7 bases between the two ends. The receptor was derived from a man between 40 and 49 years old with chronic myeloid leukemia. Some clones in this sample may be carry-over from other donors' samples. The V call is TRBV27, the J call TRBJ1-1; tentative D call: TRBD1 (6 bases). Here the sequenced sample was peripheral blood mononuclear cells, taken before stem cell transplant. The CDR3 sequence is CASSYRANTEAFF. CDR3 DNA sequence: TGTGCCAGCAGTTACAGGGCGAACACTGAAGCTTTCTTT.